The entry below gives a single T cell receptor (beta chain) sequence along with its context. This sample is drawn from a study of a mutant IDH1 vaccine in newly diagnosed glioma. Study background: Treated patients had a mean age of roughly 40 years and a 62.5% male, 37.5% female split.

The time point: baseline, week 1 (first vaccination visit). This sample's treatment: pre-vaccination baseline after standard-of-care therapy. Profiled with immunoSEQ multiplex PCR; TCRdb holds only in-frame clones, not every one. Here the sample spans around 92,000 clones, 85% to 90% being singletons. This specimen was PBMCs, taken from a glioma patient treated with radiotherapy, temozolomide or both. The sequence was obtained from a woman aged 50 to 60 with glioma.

CDR3 DNA: TGTGCCAGCAGTAGGACGTTAGATGAAAAACTGTTTTTT. This codes for CASSRTLDEKLFF. The chain recombines TRBV6-5 with TRBJ1-4; D is uncertain. This CDR3 is built from 13 residues. The V gene's germline CDR1 is MNHEY and CDR2 SVGAGI. The V end lost 5 bases, the J end lost 6 bases, and 10 bases lay between the germline ends.